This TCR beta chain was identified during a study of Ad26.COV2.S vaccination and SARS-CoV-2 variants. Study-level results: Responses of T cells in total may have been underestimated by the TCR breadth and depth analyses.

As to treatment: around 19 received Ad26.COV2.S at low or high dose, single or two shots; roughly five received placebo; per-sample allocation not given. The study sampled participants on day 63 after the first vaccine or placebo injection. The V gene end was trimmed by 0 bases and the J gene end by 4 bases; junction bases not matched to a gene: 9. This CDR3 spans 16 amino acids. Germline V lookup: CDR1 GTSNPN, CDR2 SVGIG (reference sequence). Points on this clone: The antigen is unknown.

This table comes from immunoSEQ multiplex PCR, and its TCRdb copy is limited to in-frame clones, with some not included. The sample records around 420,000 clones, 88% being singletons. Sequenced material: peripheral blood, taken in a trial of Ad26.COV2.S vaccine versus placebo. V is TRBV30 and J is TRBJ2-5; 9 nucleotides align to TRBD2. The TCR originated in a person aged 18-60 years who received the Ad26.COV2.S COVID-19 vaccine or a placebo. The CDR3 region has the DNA TGTGCCTGGAGTGTCGGGGCTAGCGGGGTGGGAGAGACCCAGTACTTC. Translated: CAWSVGASGVGETQYF.